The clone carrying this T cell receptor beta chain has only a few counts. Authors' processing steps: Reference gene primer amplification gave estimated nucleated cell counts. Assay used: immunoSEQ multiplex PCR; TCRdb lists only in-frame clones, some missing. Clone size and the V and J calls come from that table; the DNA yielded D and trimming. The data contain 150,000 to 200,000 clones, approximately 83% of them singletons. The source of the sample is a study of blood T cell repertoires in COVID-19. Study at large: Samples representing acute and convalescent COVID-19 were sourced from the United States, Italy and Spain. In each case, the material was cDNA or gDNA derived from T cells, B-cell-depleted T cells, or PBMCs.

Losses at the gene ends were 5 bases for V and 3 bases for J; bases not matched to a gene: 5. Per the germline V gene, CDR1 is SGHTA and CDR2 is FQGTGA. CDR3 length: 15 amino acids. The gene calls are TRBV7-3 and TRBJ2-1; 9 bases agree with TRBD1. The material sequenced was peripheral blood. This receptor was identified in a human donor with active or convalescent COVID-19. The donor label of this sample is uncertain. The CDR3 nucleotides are TGTGCCAGCAGCCTAGGACAGGGGAGCTACAATGAGCAGTTCTTC. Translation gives CASSLGQGSYNEQFF.